Following are 15 T cell receptor beta chains from one sample sequenced in a study of T cells in Graves' hyperthyroidism and ophthalmopathy. Regions amplified from RNA transcripts were the TCR beta CDR3 regions. The HTBI primer set served for first-round RT-PCR of the TCR CDR3. TCRdb redid the calling of the multiplex PCR reads with MiXCR, one entry per CDR3 protein. The sample records roughly 250,000 distinct CDR3 sequences, about 20% being singletons. The sample taken for sequencing was blood. The source of these receptors is a man aged 25-45 years with Graves' ophthalmopathy.

This clonotype was observed many times. The rearrangement joins TRBV7-8 to TRBJ2-5; D is possibly TRBD2 (6 bases). There are 14 residues in the CDR3. V was trimmed by 0 bases and J by 6 bases, leaving 11 bases between them. CDR1 is SGHVS, CDR2 FQNEAQ, per germline. CDR3 DNA: TGTGCCAGCAGCTTAGCGGGAAGCGGGCAGACCCAGTACTTC. Translating it yields CASSLAGSGQTQYF. Full variable domain (rest looked up from reference TRBV7-8 and TRBJ2-5): GAGVSQSPRYKVAKRGQDVALRCDPISGHVSLFWYQQALGQGPEFLTYFQNEAQLDKSGLPSDRFFAERPEGSVSTLKIQRTQQEDSAVYLCASSLAGSGQTQYFGPGTRLLVL.

In this sample, this clonotype turned up a few times. The chain has TRBV30 and TRBJ1-1; D possibly corresponds to TRBD1 (5 bases). There are 12 residues in the CDR3. Germline V gene data show CDR1 as GTSNPN and CDR2 as SVGIG (reference sequence). V was trimmed by 3 bases and J by 5 bases, leaving 10 bases between them. The CDR3 coding sequence is TGTGCCTGGAGGGGGCAGGGTACTGAAGCTTTCTTT. Translated, it gives CAWRGQGTEAFF.

The sample holds many counts of this clonotype. The rearrangement joins TRBV2 to TRBJ1-5, with D possibly being TRBD1 (6 bases). Germline CDR1 is SNHLY and CDR2 is FYNNEI. V was shortened by 2 bases and J by 3 bases, with 8 bases between the two germline ends. There are 14 residues in the CDR3. CDR3 DNA: TGTGCCAGCAGTGAATCAGGGGTCAATCAGCCCCAGCATTTT. Translated: CASSESGVNQPQHF.

This clonotype was detected ten times or more. This chain uses TRBV27 with TRBJ2-7, with a tentative D call TRBD2 (6 bases). The CDR3 is 13 residues long. CDR1 and CDR2 (germline): MNHEY, SMNVEV (reference sequence). The V and J ends lost 6 bases and 3 bases respectively, with 12 bases between them. In nucleotides, the CDR3 is TGTGCCAGCAGCCCGGGGACTTTCTACGAGCAGTACTTC. Translating gives CASSPGTFYEQYF.

This clonotype was counted ten times or more. The J gene is TRBJ2-3, the V gene TRBV11-3, with TRBD2 as a possible D gene (5 bases). Per the germline V gene, CDR1 is SGHNT and CDR2 is YENEEA. The V end was cut by 5 bases, the J end by 7 bases, with 19 bases between. This CDR3 spans 15 amino acids. The CDR3 nucleotides read TGTGCCAGCAGCCAAAGGACGGGATACACTTATACGCAGTATTTT. Protein sequence: CASSQRTGYTYTQYF.

This clonotype was recorded a few times. V gene TRBV12-5 combines with J gene TRBJ2-1, with 7 bases identical to TRBD1. The CDR3 contains 14 residues. After removal of 4 bases from V and 6 bases from J, the junction contained 6 bases not matched to a gene. Looked up from germline, CDR1 is LGHNT and CDR2 is FRNRAP. CDR3 region: CASGSTTGTNEQFF. CDR3 in DNA: TGTGCTAGTGGTTCGACGACAGGGACCAATGAGCAGTTCTTC.

This clonotype was observed at least ten times. The gene calls are TRBV28 and TRBJ2-2; 9 bases agree with TRBD2. Looked up from germline, CDR1 is MDHEN and CDR2 is SYDVKM. The V gene end was trimmed by 8 bases and the J gene end by 10 bases; junction bases not matched to a gene: 11. The CDR3 extends over 14 amino acids. The CDR3 sequence: CASGGAGGPEELFF. The CDR3 DNA reads as TGTGCCAGCGGAGGGGCGGGAGGGCCGGAGGAGCTGTTTTTT.

The chain employs TRBV19 and TRBJ1-5, with D possibly being TRBD1 (5 bases). The V end lost 2 bases, the J end lost 9 bases, and 14 bases lay between the germline ends. The length of the CDR3 is 14 residues. Germline V gene data show CDR1 as LNHDA and CDR2 as SQIVND (reference sequence). The CDR3 coding sequence is TGTGCCAGTAGTATACAGGGTGTCGGGGGGCCCCAGCATTTT. This gives the protein CASSIQGVGGPQHF.

This clonotype was seen only once. V gene TRBV30 combines with J gene TRBJ2-3; 8 nucleotides align to TRBD2. J lost 4 bases, V lost 6 bases, and 6 bases had no gene match. This CDR3 has 13 amino acids. Per the germline V gene, CDR1 is GTSNPN and CDR2 is SVGIG (reference sequence). As DNA, the CDR3 is TGTGCCTGCGGGGGGGGTGGGGCAGATACGCAGTATTTT. Translation gives CACGGGGADTQYF.

This clonotype was counted many times. The chain employs TRBV30 and TRBJ2-1; D is unclear. The CDR3 has 13 residues. CDR1 and CDR2 from the germline V gene are GTSNPN and SVGIG (reference sequence). The V end was cut by 4 bases, the J end by 2 bases, with 9 bases between. The CDR3 sequence: CAWTVAAYNEQFF. Here the CDR3 DNA reads TGTGCCTGGACGGTGGCTGCCTACAATGAGCAGTTCTTC.

This clonotype was counted between two and nine times. The chain couples TRBV12-3 or TRBV12-4 to TRBJ1-2; 7 positions match TRBD1. The CDR3 loop spans 14 amino acids. The ends lost 5 bases at V and 4 bases at J; junction bases unmatched: 7. Here the CDR3 DNA reads TGTGCCAGCAGTCCGGGGCCAGGGGGCTATGGCTACACCTTC. Protein sequence: CASSPGPGGYGYTF.

This clonotype was seen a few times. The chain employs TRBV7-9 and TRBJ2-1, with TRBD2 identical over 8 bases. V was clipped by 5 bases and J by 9 bases; unmatched bases: 9. This CDR3 spans 14 amino acids. Per germline, CDR1 SEHNR and CDR2 FQNEAQ (reference sequence). CDR3 sequence: CASSQLGREVEQFF. CDR3 in DNA: TGTGCCAGCAGCCAACTAGGGCGGGAGGTTGAGCAGTTCTTC.

The genes are TRBV27 and TRBJ1-6; D possibly corresponds to TRBD1 (6 bases). Germline loops: CDR1 MNHEY, CDR2 SMNVEV (reference sequence). The length of the CDR3 is 15 residues. The V gene lost 1 base and the J gene lost 7 bases, with 11 bases spanning the gap. CDR3 nucleotides: TGTGCCAGCAGTTTATGGGGGGCGGAGAATTCACCCCTCCACTTT. Protein sequence: CASSLWGAENSPLHF.

This clonotype was observed at least ten times. The V gene is TRBV7-8, the J gene TRBJ2-1, with D uncertain. Looked up from germline, CDR1 is SGHVS and CDR2 is FQNEAQ. Trimming left V 1 base short and J 5 bases short, with 0 bases between. This CDR3 comprises 11 residues. The DNA of the CDR3 is TGTGCCAGCAGCTTAGACAATGAGCAGTTCTTC. Translation: CASSLDNEQFF.

V and J are TRBV10-1 and TRBJ1-4; D remains unclear. Germline V gene sequence: CDR1 WNHNN, CDR2 SYGVQD (reference sequence). The V end lost 5 bases, the J end lost 7 bases, and 14 bases lay between the germline ends. The CDR3 totals 14 residues. The CDR3 protein is CASSSGGSGEKLFF. For the CDR3, the DNA is TGCGCCAGCAGTAGTGGAGGATCTGGTGAAAAACTGTTTTTT.